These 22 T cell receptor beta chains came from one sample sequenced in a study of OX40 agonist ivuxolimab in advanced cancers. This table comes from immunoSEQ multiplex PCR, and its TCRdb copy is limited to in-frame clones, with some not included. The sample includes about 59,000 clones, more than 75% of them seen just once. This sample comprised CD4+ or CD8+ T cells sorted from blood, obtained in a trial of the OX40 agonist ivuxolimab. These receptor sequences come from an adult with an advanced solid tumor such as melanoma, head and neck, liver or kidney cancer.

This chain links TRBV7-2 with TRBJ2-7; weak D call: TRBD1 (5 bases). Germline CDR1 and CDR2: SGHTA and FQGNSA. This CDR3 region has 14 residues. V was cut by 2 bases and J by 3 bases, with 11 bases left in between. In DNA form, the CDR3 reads TGTGCCAGCAGCTTAAGAGACAGCCGCTACGAGCAGTACTTC. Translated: CASSLRDSRYEQYF. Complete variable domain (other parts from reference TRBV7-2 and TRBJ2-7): GAGVSQSPSNKVTEKGKDVELRCDPISGHTALYWYRQSLGQGLEFLIYFQGNSAPDKSGLPSDRFSAERTGGSVSTLTIQRTQQEDSAVYLCASSLRDSRYEQYFGPGTRLTVT.

CDR3: CASSYKRLGEQYF. As DNA, the CDR3 is TGTGCCAGCAGTTACAAACGCCTTGGCGAGCAGTACTTC. This chain links TRBV6-5 with TRBJ2-7; D unclear. Germline values: CDR1 MNHEY, CDR2 SVGAGI. The V gene lost 2 bases and the J gene lost 6 bases, with 11 bases spanning the gap. The CDR3 is 13 amino acids.

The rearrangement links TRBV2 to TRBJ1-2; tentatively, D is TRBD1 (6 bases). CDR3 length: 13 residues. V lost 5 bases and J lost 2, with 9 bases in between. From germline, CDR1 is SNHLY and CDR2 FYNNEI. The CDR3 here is CASSPDRNYGYTF. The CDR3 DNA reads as TGTGCCAGCAGTCCCGACAGGAACTATGGCTACACCTTC.

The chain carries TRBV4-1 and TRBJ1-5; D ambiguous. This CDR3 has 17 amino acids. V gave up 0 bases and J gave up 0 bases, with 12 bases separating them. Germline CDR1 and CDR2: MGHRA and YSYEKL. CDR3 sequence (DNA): TGCGCCAGCAGCCAAGACCGCGACACATATAGCAATCAGCCCCAGCATTTT. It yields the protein CASSQDRDTYSNQPQHF.

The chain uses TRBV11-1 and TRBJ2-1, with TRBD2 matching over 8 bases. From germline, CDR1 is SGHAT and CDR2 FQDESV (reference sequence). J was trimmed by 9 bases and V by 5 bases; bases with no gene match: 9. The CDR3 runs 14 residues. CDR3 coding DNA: TGTGCCAGCAGCCCCCCGGGACTAGTGATTGAGCAGTTCTTC. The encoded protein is CASSPPGLVIEQFF.

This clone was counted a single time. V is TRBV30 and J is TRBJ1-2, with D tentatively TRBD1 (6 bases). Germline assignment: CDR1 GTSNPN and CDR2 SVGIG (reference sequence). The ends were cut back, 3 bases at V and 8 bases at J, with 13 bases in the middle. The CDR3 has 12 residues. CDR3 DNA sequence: TGTGCCTGGAGCCCCCGGGGGCGCGGCTACACCTTC. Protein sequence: CAWSPRGRGYTF.

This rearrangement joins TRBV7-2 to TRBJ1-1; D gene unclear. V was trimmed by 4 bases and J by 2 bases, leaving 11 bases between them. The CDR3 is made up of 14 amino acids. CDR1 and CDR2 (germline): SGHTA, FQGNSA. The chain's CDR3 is CASSSRSLNTEAFF. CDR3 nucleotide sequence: TGTGCCAGCAGCTCCCGGAGTCTTAACACTGAAGCTTTCTTT.

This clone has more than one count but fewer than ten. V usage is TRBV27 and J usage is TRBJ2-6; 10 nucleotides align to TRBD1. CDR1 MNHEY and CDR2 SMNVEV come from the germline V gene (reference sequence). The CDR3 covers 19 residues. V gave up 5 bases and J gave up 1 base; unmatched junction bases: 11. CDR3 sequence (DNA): TGTGCCAGCAGTCCGCGGACAGGGGGTCTTCGGTCTGGGGCCAACGTCCTGACTTTC. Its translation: CASSPRTGGLRSGANVLTF.

CDR3 sequence reads: CATSRDPVREQYF. For the CDR3, the DNA is TGTGCCACCAGCAGAGATCCGGTACGCGAGCAGTACTTC. The gene calls are TRBV15 and TRBJ2-7; D is ambiguous. V was pared by 0 bases and J by 6 bases, with 9 bases between. This CDR3 is built from 13 residues. From germline, CDR1 is LNHNV and CDR2 YYDKDF (reference sequence).

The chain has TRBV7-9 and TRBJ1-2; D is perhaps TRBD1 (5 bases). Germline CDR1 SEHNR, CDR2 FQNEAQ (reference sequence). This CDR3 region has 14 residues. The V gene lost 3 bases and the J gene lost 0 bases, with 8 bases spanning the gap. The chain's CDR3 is CASSFQGANYGYTF. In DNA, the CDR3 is TGTGCCAGCAGCTTCCAGGGAGCTAACTATGGCTACACCTTC. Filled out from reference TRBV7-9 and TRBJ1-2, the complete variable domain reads DTGVSQNPRHKITKRGQNVTFRCDPISEHNRLYWYRQTLGQGPEFLTYFQNEAQLEKSRLLSDRFSAERPKGSFSTLEIQRTEQGDSAMYLCASSFQGANYGYTFGSGTRLTVV.

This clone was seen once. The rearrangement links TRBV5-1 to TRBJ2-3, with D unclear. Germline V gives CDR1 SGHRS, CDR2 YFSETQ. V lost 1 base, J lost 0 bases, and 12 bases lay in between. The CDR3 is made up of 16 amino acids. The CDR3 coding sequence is TGCGCCAGCAGCTTGATAGTCGCAGCTAGCACAGATACGCAGTATTTT. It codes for CASSLIVAASTDTQYF.

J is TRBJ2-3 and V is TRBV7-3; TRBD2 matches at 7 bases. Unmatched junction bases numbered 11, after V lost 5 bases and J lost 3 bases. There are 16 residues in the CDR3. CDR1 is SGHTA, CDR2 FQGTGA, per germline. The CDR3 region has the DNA TGTGCCAGCAGCCCTAGGGGAGGGATAGCGACAGATACGCAGTATTTT. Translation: CASSPRGGIATDTQYF.

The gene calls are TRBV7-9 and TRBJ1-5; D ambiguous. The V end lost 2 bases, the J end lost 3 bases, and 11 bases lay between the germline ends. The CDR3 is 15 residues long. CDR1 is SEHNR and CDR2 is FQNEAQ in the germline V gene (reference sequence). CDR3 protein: CASSLLGRDNQPQHF. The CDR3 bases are TGTGCCAGCAGCTTATTGGGCAGAGACAATCAGCCCCAGCATTTT.

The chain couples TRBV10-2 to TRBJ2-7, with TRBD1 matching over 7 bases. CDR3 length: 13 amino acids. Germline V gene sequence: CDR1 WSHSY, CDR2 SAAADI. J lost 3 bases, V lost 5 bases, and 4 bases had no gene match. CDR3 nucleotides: TGCGCCAGCAGTTTCGGGACAGACTACGAGCAGTACTTC. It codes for CASSFGTDYEQYF.

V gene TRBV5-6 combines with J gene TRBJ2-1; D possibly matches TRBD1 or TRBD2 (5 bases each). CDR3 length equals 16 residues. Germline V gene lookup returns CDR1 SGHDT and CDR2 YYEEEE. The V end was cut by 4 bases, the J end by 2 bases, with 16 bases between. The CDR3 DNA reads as TGTGCCAGCAGCCCCTCGCGTGAGGGGCCCTACAATGAGCAGTTCTTC. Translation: CASSPSREGPYNEQFF.

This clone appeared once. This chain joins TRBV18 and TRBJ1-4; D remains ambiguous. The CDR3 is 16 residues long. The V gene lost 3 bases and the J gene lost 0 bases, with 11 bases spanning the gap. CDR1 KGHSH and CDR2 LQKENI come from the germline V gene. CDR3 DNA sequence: TGTGCCAGCTCACCGGTCAGCAGGCCAACTAATGAAAAACTGTTTTTT. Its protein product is CASSPVSRPTNEKLFF.

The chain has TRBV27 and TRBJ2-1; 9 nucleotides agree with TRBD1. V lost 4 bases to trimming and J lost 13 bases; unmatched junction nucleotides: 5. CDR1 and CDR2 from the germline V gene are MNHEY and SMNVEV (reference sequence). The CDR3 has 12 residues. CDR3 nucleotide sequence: TGTGCCAGCAGTTACCGGACAGGGGTACAGTTCTTC. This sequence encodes CASSYRTGVQFF.

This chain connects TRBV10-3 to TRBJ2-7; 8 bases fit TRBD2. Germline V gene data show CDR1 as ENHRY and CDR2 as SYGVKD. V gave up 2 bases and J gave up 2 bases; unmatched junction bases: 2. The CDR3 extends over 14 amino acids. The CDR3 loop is CAISEKLAAYEQYF. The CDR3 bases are TGTGCCATCAGTGAGAAACTAGCGGCCTACGAGCAGTACTTC.

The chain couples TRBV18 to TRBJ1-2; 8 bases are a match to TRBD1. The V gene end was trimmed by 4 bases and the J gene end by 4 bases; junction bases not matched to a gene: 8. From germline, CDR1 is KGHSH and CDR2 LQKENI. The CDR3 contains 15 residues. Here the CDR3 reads CASSLPGQEGYGYTF. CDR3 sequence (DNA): TGTGCCAGCTCACTACCGGGACAGGAGGGCTATGGCTACACCTTC.

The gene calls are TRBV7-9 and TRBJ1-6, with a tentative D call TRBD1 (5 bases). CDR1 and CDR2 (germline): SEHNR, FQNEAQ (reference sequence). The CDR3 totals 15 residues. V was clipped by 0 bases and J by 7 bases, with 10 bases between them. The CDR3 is CASSLAGDLNSPLHF. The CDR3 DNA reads TGTGCCAGCAGCTTAGCGGGGGACCTGAATTCACCCCTCCACTTT. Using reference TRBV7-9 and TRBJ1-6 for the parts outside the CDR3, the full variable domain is DTGVSQNPRHKITKRGQNVTFRCDPISEHNRLYWYRQTLGQGPEFLTYFQNEAQLEKSRLLSDRFSAERPKGSFSTLEIQRTEQGDSAMYLCASSLAGDLNSPLHFGNGTRLTVT.

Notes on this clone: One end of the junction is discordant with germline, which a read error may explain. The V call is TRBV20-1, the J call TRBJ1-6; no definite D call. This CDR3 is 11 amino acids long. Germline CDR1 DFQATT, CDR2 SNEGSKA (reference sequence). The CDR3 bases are TGCAGTACTAGAGATAATTCACCCCTCCACTTT. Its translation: CSTRDNSPLHF.

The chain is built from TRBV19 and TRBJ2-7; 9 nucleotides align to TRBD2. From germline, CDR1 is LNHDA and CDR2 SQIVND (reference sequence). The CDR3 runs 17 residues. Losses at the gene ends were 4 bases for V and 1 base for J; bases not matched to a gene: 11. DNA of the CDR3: TGTGCCAGTAGTACCGCCGCGGGAGGGCCTCATTCCTACGAGCAGTACTTC. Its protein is CASSTAAGGPHSYEQYF.